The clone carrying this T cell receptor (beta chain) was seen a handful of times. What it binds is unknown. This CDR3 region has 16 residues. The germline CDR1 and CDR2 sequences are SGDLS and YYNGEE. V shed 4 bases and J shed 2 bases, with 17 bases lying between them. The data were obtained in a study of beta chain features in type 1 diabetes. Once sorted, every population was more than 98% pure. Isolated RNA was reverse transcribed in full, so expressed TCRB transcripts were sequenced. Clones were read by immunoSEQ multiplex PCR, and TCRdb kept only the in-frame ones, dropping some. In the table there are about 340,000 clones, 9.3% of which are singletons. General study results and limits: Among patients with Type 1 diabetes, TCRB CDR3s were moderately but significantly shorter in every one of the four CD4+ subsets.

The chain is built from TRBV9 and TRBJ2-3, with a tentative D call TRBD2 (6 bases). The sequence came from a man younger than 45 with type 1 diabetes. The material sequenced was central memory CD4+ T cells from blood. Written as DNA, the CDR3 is TGTGCCAGCAGCTCTCGCCACGGGACTGCCACAGATACGCAGTATTTT. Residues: CASSSRHGTATDTQYF.